Sequencing of this TCR beta chain was carried out in a study of shared clonotypes between healthy human individuals. Findings and caveats of the study: What naive subsets generally showed was a larger estimated richness than memory subsets showed. Donors were few, which limited the genetic and exposure-history diversity represented.

The repertoire was sequenced with immunoSEQ multiplex PCR; TCRdb's copy has only in-frame clones and lacks some. The sample gives about 2 million clones, approximately 94% of which show up once; under 1.5% is in the top ten. In the case of this clone: What it binds is not known.

The junction had 16 bases not matched to a gene; V was cut back by 5 bases and J by 6 bases. This CDR3 comprises 16 residues. The germline V gene has CDR1 SGHNT and CDR2 YYREEE (reference sequence). Terminally differentiated effector memory CD45RA+ cells were excluded from the naive CD8 cells, which were CD45RO-negative and positively selected for CCR7. Each sample came from a Caucasian adult donor living in Nashville, Tennessee. The chain combines TRBV5-4 with TRBJ1-2, with 7 bases identical to TRBD1. The sequenced sample consisted of naive CD8+ T cells sorted from blood. The clonotype originates from a man between 18 and 29 years old in good health. This chain's CDR3 is CASSLLDRVLIDGYTF. As DNA, the CDR3 is TGTGCCAGCAGTTTACTAGACAGGGTATTAATTGATGGCTACACCTTC.